This record covers a single T cell receptor (beta chain). What it binds is not known. The data are from a study of beta chain features in type 1 diabetes. Study outcomes and limitations: Equally in patients and controls, shorter templates might have been favored by PCR.

The V and J ends lost 3 bases and 1 base, in that order; junction bases with no gene match: 6. This CDR3 spans 16 amino acids. Germline CDR1 SGHNT, CDR2 YYREEE (reference sequence). As every portion of the isolated RNA was reverse transcribed, the sequencing read expressed TCRB transcripts. Clones were sequenced by immunoSEQ multiplex PCR, and TCRdb holds only the in-frame ones, with some missing. The sample consists of 350,000 to 400,000 clones, approximately 16% of them appearing once. In total, each donor contributed a single heparinised blood draw that averaged about 100 mL. Markers CD45RO/CCR7/CD25/CD127/CD95/CD27 served to sort CD4+ naive, central memory, regulatory and stem cell-like memory cells. Sort purity for all populations was recorded as exceeding 98%.

V and J are TRBV5-4 and TRBJ2-5, with 10 bases lining up with TRBD1. Sequencing was done on a sample of naive CD4+ T cells from blood. The receptor's source is a woman aged 18-29 years in good health. CDR3 nucleotide sequence: TGTGCCAGCAGCTCAGACCGGGACAGGGGCCAAGAGACCCAGTACTTC. This gives the protein CASSSDRDRGQETQYF.